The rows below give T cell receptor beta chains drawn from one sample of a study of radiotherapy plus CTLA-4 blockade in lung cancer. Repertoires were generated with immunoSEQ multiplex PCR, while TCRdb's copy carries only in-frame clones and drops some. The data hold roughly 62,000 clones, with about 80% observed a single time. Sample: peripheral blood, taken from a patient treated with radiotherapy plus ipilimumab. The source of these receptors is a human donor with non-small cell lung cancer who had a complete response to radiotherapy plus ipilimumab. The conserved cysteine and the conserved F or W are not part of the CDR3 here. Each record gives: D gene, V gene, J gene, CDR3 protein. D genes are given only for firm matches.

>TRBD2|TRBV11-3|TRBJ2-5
ASSPGSPGGRETQY
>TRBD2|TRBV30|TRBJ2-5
AWSGGSGGGEETQY
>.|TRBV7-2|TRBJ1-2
ASSLGRTVSYT
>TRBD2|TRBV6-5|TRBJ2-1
ASSQFGGGYNEQF
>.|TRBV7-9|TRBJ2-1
ASSLVKGQHNEQF
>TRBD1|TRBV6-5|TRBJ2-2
ATRTGNTGELF
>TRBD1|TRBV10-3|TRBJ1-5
AISPTQGAGNQPQH
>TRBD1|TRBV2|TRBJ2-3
ASKGTGRTDTQY
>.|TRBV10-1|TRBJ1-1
ASSESGQGRAF
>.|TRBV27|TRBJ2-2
ASSPWGTGELF
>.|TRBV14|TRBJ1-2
ASSQATGLINYGYT
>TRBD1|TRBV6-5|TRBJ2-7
ASTQGDNTYEQY
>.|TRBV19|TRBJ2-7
ASSLADYRGGSYEQY
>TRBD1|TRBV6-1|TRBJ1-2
ASSALGQGKDSYYGYT
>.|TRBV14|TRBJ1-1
ASSQDFGEAF
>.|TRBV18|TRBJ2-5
ASSQGFQETQY
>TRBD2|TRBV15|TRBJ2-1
ATAWGGNEQF
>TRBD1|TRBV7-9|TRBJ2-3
ASSFGQDSTDTQY
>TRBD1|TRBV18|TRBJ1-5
ASSLGQGGNQPQH
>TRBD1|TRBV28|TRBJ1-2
ASTVLGQGHYGYT
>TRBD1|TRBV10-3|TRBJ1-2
AISDRGNSYGYT
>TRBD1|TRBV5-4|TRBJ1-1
ASSPRQGEANTEAF
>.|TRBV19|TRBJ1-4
ASSIGQGREKLF
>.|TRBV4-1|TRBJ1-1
ASSPAGVTEAF
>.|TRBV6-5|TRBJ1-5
ASSTQGSNQPQH
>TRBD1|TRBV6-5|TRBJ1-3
ASSSIGTGMGNTIY
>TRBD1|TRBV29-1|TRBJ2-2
SVPGQPNTGELF
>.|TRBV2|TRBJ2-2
ASKGRAPDTGELF
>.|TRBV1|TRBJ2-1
TTLNRGADEQF
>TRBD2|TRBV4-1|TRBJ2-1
ASSLQGLAGGPYNEQF
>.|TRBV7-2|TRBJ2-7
ASSLRDGVNEQY
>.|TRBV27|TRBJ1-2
ASSLGGAGYGYT
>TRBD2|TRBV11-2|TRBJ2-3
ASSPSASGSHEDTQY